Below are 2 T cell receptor beta chains sequenced from a single sample in a study of regulatory T cells in long-lasting Graves disease. Specified time point: newly diagnosed GD, antithyroid drugs for less than 3 months. PBMC-extracted RNA yielded the TCR library. Arm-PCR of CDR3 regions and iRepertoire HTBI primers were the basis on which TCR beta libraries were built. TCRdb independently ran MiXCR on the multiplex PCR reads; one entry per CDR3 protein. The sample records about 530,000 distinct CDR3 sequences, 15% to 20% being singletons. This same sample was also part of a study on T cells in Graves' hyperthyroidism and ophthalmopathy.

Material: peripheral blood mononuclear cells (PBMCs), obtained at new diagnosis, from a patient treated with antithyroid drugs. The receptors were sampled from a woman aged 35-65 years with Graves disease.

This chain uses TRBV9 with TRBJ1-5; 7 nucleotides agree with TRBD1. The CDR3 sequence is 14 residues long. V shed 0 bases, J shed 10 bases, and the junction held 7 bases outside the gene matches. Germline CDR1 reads SGDLS; CDR2 reads YYNGEE. The CDR3 sequence: CASSVDQGVRPQHF. The CDR3 nucleotides are TGTGCCAGCAGCGTAGATCAGGGGGTACGACCCCAGCATTTT.

This CDR3 reads CASSVQGAREQYF. In DNA, the CDR3 is TGTGCCAGCAGCGTACAGGGGGCGCGCGAGCAGTACTTC. The chain joins TRBV9 to TRBJ2-7; 8 positions match TRBD1. The germline V gene encodes CDR1 SGDLS and CDR2 YYNGEE. This CDR3 comprises 13 residues. The junction had 3 bases not matched to a gene; V was cut back by 1 base and J by 6 bases.